Each of the 14 T cell receptor beta chains below was sequenced from the same sample in a study of response to subunit inactivated influenza vaccine. TCRdb called the RT-PCR reads again in MiXCR, with one record for every CDR3 protein. The sample has some 520,000 distinct CDR3 sequences; 15% to 20% are singletons. This specimen was CD4+ T cells sorted from PBMCs, taken less than 30 months after vaccination. Receptor source: a man between 50 and 75 years old who received an inactivated influenza vaccine.

This clonotype was seen only a few times. The chain joins TRBV28 to TRBJ2-7, with TRBD2 matching over 7 bases. Germline V gives CDR1 MDHEN, CDR2 SYDVKM. The CDR3 runs to 14 residues. The V gene end was trimmed by 6 bases and the J gene end by 6 bases; junction bases not matched to a gene: 11. CDR3 sequence reads: CASSPGTTSLEQYF. For the CDR3, the DNA is TGTGCCAGCAGCCCCGGGACTACTTCGCTCGAGCAGTACTTC.

The table lists this clonotype with many counts. The CDR3, as DNA: TGTGCCAGCAGCCAAGGGGGCGGGAGAGAAAAACTGTTTTTT. This gives the protein CASSQGGGREKLFF. V usage is TRBV3-1 and J usage is TRBJ1-4, with TRBD1 as a possible D gene (5 bases). The V gene lost 1 base and the J gene lost 8 bases, with 11 bases spanning the gap. CDR1 is LGHDT, CDR2 YNNKEL, per germline (reference sequence). The CDR3 loop spans 14 amino acids.

The chain couples TRBV5-5 to TRBJ2-1, with a tentative D call TRBD1 (5 bases). The CDR3 extends over 16 amino acids. Per germline, CDR1 SGHKS and CDR2 YYEKEE (reference sequence). V was cut by 0 bases and J by 6 bases, with 16 bases left in between. The CDR3 DNA sequence: TGTGCCAGCAGCTTGGGGGGCTTTGGGGCCGGCAATGAGCAGTTCTTC. Translation gives CASSLGGFGAGNEQFF.

This clonotype was recorded a few times. This chain uses TRBV10-3 with TRBJ2-7, with D perhaps TRBD1 or TRBD2 (5 bases each). There are 16 residues in the CDR3. The V and J ends lost 4 bases and 0 bases respectively, with 16 bases between them. Per the germline V gene, CDR1 is ENHRY and CDR2 is SYGVKD. The CDR3, as DNA: TGTGCCATCAGTGGGGGGATGACAGCTGTCTCCTACGAGCAGTACTTC. Translating it yields CAISGGMTAVSYEQYF.

There are a few counts of this clonotype. The V and J genes are TRBV24-1 and TRBJ2-1; 9 bases are shared with TRBD1. Germline V gene data show CDR1 as KGHDR and CDR2 as SFDVKD. The CDR3 is 15 residues long. V was pared by 4 bases and J by 3 bases, with 3 bases of the junction left unmatched. The CDR3 DNA reads TGTGCCACCAGTGACCCGGGACAGGGCTACAATGAGCAGTTCTTC. The encoded protein is CATSDPGQGYNEQFF.

This clonotype showed up just a few times. The V and J genes are TRBV20-1 and TRBJ1-2; 10 nucleotides match TRBD1. The J segment lost 5 bases and the V segment lost 6 bases, leaving 6 bases of the junction unmatched. The CDR3 has 13 residues. The germline V gene has CDR1 DFQATT and CDR2 SNEGSKA (reference sequence). CDR3 nucleotides: TGCAGTGCCAAGACAGGGGGCCTATATGGCTACACCTTC. Translating it yields CSAKTGGLYGYTF.

This clonotype appeared a few times. The V gene is TRBV7-8, the J gene TRBJ1-6, with a tentative D call TRBD1 (5 bases). Germline-derived CDR1 and CDR2 are SGHVS and FQNEAQ. V gave up 1 base and J gave up 7 bases, with 14 bases separating them. CDR3 length: 16 amino acids. The CDR3 nucleotides read TGTGCCAGCAGCTTAGGAGGGACCATTGGAAATTCACCCCTCCACTTT. Its protein is CASSLGGTIGNSPLHF.

In its sample, this clonotype was seen a few times. The CDR3 spells CASSLGIREKLFF. In DNA form, the CDR3 reads TGTGCCAGCAGCTTAGGGATTAGGGAAAAACTGTTTTTT. This chain links TRBV7-2 with TRBJ1-4; D is undetermined. This CDR3 region has 13 residues. The germline V and J ends were trimmed by 1 base and 8 bases, with 8 bases remaining between them. Germline CDR1 reads SGHTA; CDR2 reads FQGNSA.

This chain connects TRBV5-6 to TRBJ2-7; 7 positions match TRBD1. The length of the CDR3 is 14 residues. Trimming took 4 bases from V and 3 from J; bases not matched to a gene: 7. Germline lookup yields CDR1 SGHDT and CDR2 YYEEEE. CDR3 sequence reads: CASSVGQFLYEQYF. The CDR3, as DNA: TGTGCCAGCAGCGTGGGACAGTTTCTCTACGAGCAGTACTTC.

V is TRBV12-3 or TRBV12-4 and J is TRBJ1-4; the match to TRBD1 covers 9 bases. Trimming cost V 5 bases and J 3 bases; bases outside gene matches: 10. This CDR3 is built from 17 residues. The CDR3 region has the DNA TGTGCCAGCAGTCCCGGGGCGACAGGGGGACCTAATGAAAAACTGTTTTTT. As protein: CASSPGATGGPNEKLFF.

The CDR3 bases are TGTGCCAGCAGTTTCACAGGGTCCCGGGATCAGCCCCAGCATTTT. This encodes CASSFTGSRDQPQHF. The chain joins TRBV12-3 or TRBV12-4 to TRBJ1-5, with D possibly TRBD1 on 6 matching bases. This CDR3 has 15 residues. V dropped 3 bases and J dropped 5 bases, with 14 bases sitting between them.

This clonotype was seen many times. The rearrangement uses TRBV7-2 and TRBJ2-7; maybe TRBD1 (5 bases). V lost 1 base and J 3 bases, leaving 13 bases between the germline ends. CDR1 and CDR2 from the germline V gene are SGHTA and FQGNSA. This CDR3 spans 15 amino acids. The CDR3 reads CASSLVGAPGYEQYF. CDR3 nucleotide sequence: TGTGCCAGCAGCTTAGTAGGGGCCCCAGGCTACGAGCAGTACTTC.

This clonotype has a count of ten or more. The chain combines TRBV6-4 with TRBJ2-1, with TRBD1 as a possible D gene (5 bases). Trimming removed 6 bases at V and 3 bases at J, with 6 bases between. The CDR3 is 12 residues long. CDR1 is MRHNA and CDR2 is SNTAGT in the germline V gene. As DNA, the CDR3 is TGTGCCAGCAGCGACAGCTACAATGAGCAGTTCTTC. Translating gives CASSDSYNEQFF.

This clonotype was counted between two and nine times. The chain links TRBV6-4 to TRBJ1-2; 9 bases match TRBD1. V was clipped by 5 bases and J by 1 base; unmatched bases: 2. CDR3 size: 14 residues. CDR1 and CDR2 (germline): MRHNA, SNTAGT. CDR3 sequence reads: CASSPTGGNYGYTF. The CDR3, as DNA: TGTGCCAGCAGTCCGACAGGGGGTAACTATGGCTACACCTTC.